The next 21 T cell receptor beta chains were all read from a single sample in a study of CD8 T cells in cerebrospinal fluid in Alzheimer's disease. For each CDR3 protein, TCRdb gives one entry from its re-call of the 10x single-cell sequencing reads, without DNA. The sample has 1,500 to 2,000 distinct CDR3 sequences. Sequencing input: cerebrospinal fluid. The receptors derive from a human donor in good health.

This clonotype shows up as medium-sized by frequency. The genes are TRBV28 and TRBJ2-4. Germline V CDR1 and CDR2: MDHEN, SYDVKM. The CDR3 covers 14 residues. CDR3 protein: CASSLYLAKNIQYF.

This clonotype is identified as medium-sized from frequency. The chain has TRBV24-1 and TRBJ2-1; the TCRdb call, TRBD1, lacks DNA for checking. The CDR3 runs 16 residues. Germline lookup yields CDR1 KGHDR and CDR2 SFDVKD. The CDR3 sequence is CATSVLGTGGYNEQFF.

This clonotype is deemed medium-sized (0.01 to 0.1%) by its frequency. The J gene is TRBJ1-5, the V gene TRBV11-2. The germline V gene encodes CDR1 SGHAT and CDR2 FQNNGV. CDR3 length: 16 residues. The CDR3 is CASSLRRRYSNQPQHF.

This clonotype counts as medium-sized by frequency. The chain employs TRBV27 and TRBJ1-5. The CDR3 has 14 amino acids. The germline CDR1 and CDR2 sequences are MNHEY and SMNVEV (reference sequence). The CDR3 here is CASSFNSGNQPQHF.

This clonotype shows up as medium-sized (0.01 to 0.1%) by frequency. The chain has TRBV2 and TRBJ2-5; checking the TCRdb D call of TRBD2 is not possible without DNA. The germline gives CDR1 SNHLY, CDR2 FYNNEI. The CDR3 is 15 amino acids. CDR3 protein: CASSGLAGAEETQYF.

This clonotype is identified as large from frequency. V gene TRBV29-1 combines with J gene TRBJ1-5; TCRdb designates TRBD1, a call that cannot be tested without DNA. Germline values: CDR1 SQVTM, CDR2 ANQGSEA. CDR3 length: 14 amino acids. Here the CDR3 reads CSVGTGAGNQPQHF.

This clonotype is called large based on its frequency. The chain has TRBV7-2 and TRBJ2-7. Germline assignment: CDR1 SGHTA and CDR2 FQGNSA. The CDR3 is 11 amino acids. The CDR3 sequence: CASRGEYEQYF.

According to its frequency, this clonotype is medium-sized. The chain is built from TRBV30 and TRBJ1-3. This CDR3 is built from 17 residues. The V gene's germline CDR1 is GTSNPN and CDR2 SVGIG (reference sequence). CDR3 in amino acids: CACPTGGSGNAGNTIYF.

This clonotype counts as medium-sized by frequency. The J gene is TRBJ1-4, the V gene TRBV7-2; there is no DNA to check the TCRdb D call of TRBD1. The CDR3 loop spans 15 amino acids. CDR1 and CDR2 from the germline V gene are SGHTA and FQGNSA. The CDR3 sequence: CASSQTGLANEKLFF.

This clonotype shows up as medium-sized (0.01 to 0.1%) by frequency. The gene calls are TRBV25-1 and TRBJ2-7; TCRdb proposes TRBD2, but this gene call is untestable without DNA. Germline V lookup: CDR1 MGHDK, CDR2 SYGVNS. This CDR3 contains 13 residues. This CDR3 reads CASLGAPAYEQYF.

This clonotype shows up as large by frequency. The gene calls are TRBV10-3 and TRBJ2-2; TCRdb calls TRBD1, which cannot be checked without DNA. The length of the CDR3 is 14 residues. Germline loops: CDR1 ENHRY, CDR2 SYGVKD. The chain's CDR3 is CAIRGQEDTGELFF.

Measured by frequency, this clonotype is large. This chain joins TRBV24-1 and TRBJ2-1; TCRdb lists TRBD2, though no DNA is available to test this call. Germline CDR1 is KGHDR and CDR2 is SFDVKD. The CDR3 is 17 residues long. CDR3 sequence reads: CATSDPSSAGGLDEQFF.

This clonotype counts as large by frequency. The V and J genes are TRBV10-3 and TRBJ1-1. Germline loops: CDR1 ENHRY, CDR2 SYGVKD. CDR3 length: 14 residues. CDR3 in amino acids: CAISRPGGDTEAFF.

This rearrangement joins TRBV30 to TRBJ1-2; TCRdb outputs TRBD1, but without DNA this stays unchecked. The CDR3 totals 13 residues. Germline CDR1 is GTSNPN and CDR2 is SVGIG (reference sequence). The chain's CDR3 is CAWTRTGPYGYTF.

This clonotype counts as large by frequency. The CDR3 is CRVTGHRYNEQFF. The chain couples TRBV20-1 to TRBJ2-1; the TRBD1 assignment by TCRdb is unverifiable without DNA. The CDR3 runs to 13 residues. The germline CDR1 and CDR2 sequences are DFQATT and SNEGSKA (reference sequence).

The rearrangement uses TRBV11-2 and TRBJ1-6. The germline V gene has CDR1 SGHAT and CDR2 FQNNGV. This CDR3 is 14 amino acids long. The CDR3 protein is CASSLVQTNSPLHF.

This clonotype is labeled medium-sized based on frequency. CDR3 residues: CASSPQDVKDEKLFF. This chain joins TRBV9 and TRBJ1-4; TCRdb picks TRBD1, but there is no DNA to check that call. Germline loops: CDR1 SGDLS, CDR2 YYNGEE. This CDR3 has 15 residues.

By frequency, this clonotype registers medium-sized (0.01 to 0.1%). The chain is built from TRBV18 and TRBJ1-5. CDR1 KGHSH and CDR2 LQKENI come from the germline V gene. The CDR3 has 17 residues. CDR3 loop: CASSPPEAAGGRGPQHF.

This clonotype is classed as medium-sized by frequency. The chain employs TRBV12-3 or TRBV12-4 and TRBJ1-2; TCRdb reports TRBD1, a call that lacks DNA to check it against. The CDR3 contains 14 residues. The CDR3 is CASGKGAGVGGYTF.

Considering frequency, this clonotype is medium-sized. J is TRBJ2-7 and V is TRBV6-2 or TRBV6-3; as DNA is missing, the TRBD1 call by TCRdb cannot be tested. The CDR3 totals 15 residues. Germline-derived CDR1 and CDR2 are MNHEY and SVGEGT. The CDR3 here is CASSLRGATPYEQYF.

In terms of frequency, this clonotype is medium-sized (0.01 to 0.1%). The chain combines TRBV28 with TRBJ2-7; with no DNA, the TCRdb D assignment of TRBD1 cannot be verified. CDR1 and CDR2 (germline): MDHEN, SYDVKM. CDR3 length: 16 amino acids. The chain's CDR3 is CASSLLGTGGDYEQYF. Combining the CDR3 with reference TRBV28 and TRBJ2-7 gives the whole variable domain DVKVTQSSRYLVKRTGEKVFLECVQDMDHENMFWYRQDPGLGLRLIYFSYDVKMKEKGDIPEGYSVSREKKERFSLILESASTNQTSMYLCASSLLGTGGDYEQYFGPGTRLTVT.